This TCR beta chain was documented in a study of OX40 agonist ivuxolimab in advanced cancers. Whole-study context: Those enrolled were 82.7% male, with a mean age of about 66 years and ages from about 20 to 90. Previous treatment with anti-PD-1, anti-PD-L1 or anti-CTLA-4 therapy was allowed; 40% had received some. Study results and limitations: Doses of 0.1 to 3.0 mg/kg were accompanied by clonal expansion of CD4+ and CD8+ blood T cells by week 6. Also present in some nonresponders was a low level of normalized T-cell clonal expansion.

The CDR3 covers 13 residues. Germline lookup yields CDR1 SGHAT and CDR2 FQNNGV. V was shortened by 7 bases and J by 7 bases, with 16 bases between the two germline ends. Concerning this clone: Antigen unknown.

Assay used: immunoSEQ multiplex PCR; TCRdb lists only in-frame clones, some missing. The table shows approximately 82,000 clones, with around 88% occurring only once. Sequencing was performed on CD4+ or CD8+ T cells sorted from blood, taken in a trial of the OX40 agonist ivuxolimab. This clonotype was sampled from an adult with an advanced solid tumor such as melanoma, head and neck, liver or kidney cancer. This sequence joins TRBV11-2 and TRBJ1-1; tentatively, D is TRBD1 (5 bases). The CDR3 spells CASTKVGTGEAFF. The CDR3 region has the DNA TGTGCCAGCACCAAGGTAGGGACGGGTGAAGCTTTCTTT.